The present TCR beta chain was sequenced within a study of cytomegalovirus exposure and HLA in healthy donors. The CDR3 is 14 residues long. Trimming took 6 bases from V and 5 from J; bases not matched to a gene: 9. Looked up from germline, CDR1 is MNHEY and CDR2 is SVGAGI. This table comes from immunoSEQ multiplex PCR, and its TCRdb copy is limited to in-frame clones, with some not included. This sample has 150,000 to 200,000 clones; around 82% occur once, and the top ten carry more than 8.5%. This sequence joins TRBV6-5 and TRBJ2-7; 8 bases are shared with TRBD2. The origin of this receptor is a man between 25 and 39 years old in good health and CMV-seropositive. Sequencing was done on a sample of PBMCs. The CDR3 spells CASRSTSDFHEQYF. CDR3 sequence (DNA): TGTGCCAGCAGATCGACTAGCGACTTCCACGAGCAGTACTTC.